This T cell receptor (beta chain) was captured by sequencing in a study of blood T cell repertoires in COVID-19 (TCRdb year 2020). Concerning the study at large: Samples from collaborators originated in the United States, Italy and Spain and spanned both the acute and convalescent phases of COVID-19. The prospective study material was composed of cDNA or gDNA derived from T cells, B-cell-depleted T cells, or PBMCs. Deeply sampled blood TCRbeta repertoires from subjects exposed to, actively infected with, or recovered from COVID-19 were included in the dataset. The repertoires were released in a freely available public database meant as a resource for research on the immune response to SARS-CoV-2. The samples were drawn from the first 160 participants of the ongoing ImmuneRACE study and from 1,254 subjects provided by 6 global collaborators. Sample metadata almost always included a de-identified subject ID, COVID-19 status, age in years and sex. Where available, HLA class I and class II types were taken from metadata supplied by the sample provider and were not determined by assay-based typing.

The germline V gene yields SGHDN for CDR1 and FVKESK for CDR2. Cut back by 4 bases and 2 bases, the V and J ends lie 9 bases apart. Spanning cysteine to phenylalanine, the CDR3 consists of 13 amino acids. Only the CDR3 region is kept as DNA, spanning 39 bases read in frame from base 1. This clone was seen many times. Its target antigen remains unknown. Base qualities are not at hand, and no much larger clone is one base apart. The immunoSEQ Assay, a bias-controlled multiplex PCR, was used to amplify TCRbeta CDR3 regions from genomic DNA. Per the source publication's procedure: The number of nucleated cells in each sample was estimated from the amplification of reference gene primers within the assay. To quantify the absolute abundance of each unique TCRbeta CDR3 rearrangement, sequence reads were collapsed and filtered. For each sample, productive Simpson clonality was calculated as the square root of Simpson's diversity index across productive rearrangements. TCRdb's version of the immuneACCESS table is confined to in-frame rearrangements and falls short of the full clone set. An unresolved V gene accounts for under half of the shortfall where checked; the remainder is of unknown origin. V and J calls and clone size follow that table, whereas D and trimming were derived from the DNA. For this sample the table gives over 120,000 clones, of which roughly 80% were detected only once. About 8.4% of the sample rests with the top ten.

Collaborating institutions collected whole blood in K2EDTA tubes following their own protocols. For TCRbeta analysis, collaborator samples were shipped as frozen whole blood, as isolated PBMCs, or as DNA extracted from either sample type. Summary of the overall study and its limitations: The quantity of clinical and demographic metadata differed by source and by participant and was supplied without curation.

The origin of this receptor is a woman aged 45-65 years with active or convalescent COVID-19. The material sequenced was peripheral blood. Here the chain combines TRBV14 and TRBJ2-7; no D segment can be confidently identified. The CDR3 sequence is CASSPPYTYEQYF. The bases read TGTGCCAGCAGCCCCCCCTATACCTACGAGCAGTACTTC.